The 13 T cell receptor beta chains below all came from one sample that was sequenced in a study of T cell changes during pregnancy in multiple sclerosis. The protocol was immunoSEQ multiplex PCR, while the TCRdb copy is restricted to in-frame clones and leaves out a portion. Here the sample spans around 50,000 clones, 85% to 90% being singletons. Sequencing used CD8+ T cells from peripheral blood mononuclear cells, obtained in the second trimester of pregnancy. These receptors originate from a female donor with multiple sclerosis, enrolled in a pregnancy study.

The J gene is TRBJ2-7, the V gene TRBV30, with a tentative D call TRBD2 (6 bases). Trimming shortened V by 0 bases and J by 7 bases, and 10 bases separated the two germline ends. CDR1 is GTSNPN, CDR2 SVGIG, per germline (reference sequence). The CDR3 has 12 residues. CDR3 nucleotides: TGTGCCTGGAGTGTCGGGGGATGGGAGCAGTACTTC. Its protein is CAWSVGGWEQYF.

Comment on this clone: The sample holds other DNA sequences that translate to the same CDR3. The chain is built from TRBV29-1 and TRBJ2-3, with TRBD2 matching 8 bases. The CDR3 is 17 amino acids. The germline gives CDR1 SQVTM, CDR2 ANQGSEA. V gave up 7 bases and J gave up 4 bases; unmatched junction bases: 19. CDR3 nucleotide sequence: TGCAGCGGGACGGGACTGGCGGGGCACGGGGGGGCAGATACGCAGTATTTT. Residues: CSGTGLAGHGGADTQYF.

The V gene is TRBV29-1, the J gene TRBJ2-7; 9 nucleotides match TRBD2. With 7 bases clipped from V and 3 bases from J, the junction kept 13 bases outside the gene matches. Germline V gives CDR1 SQVTM, CDR2 ANQGSEA. This CDR3 has 15 residues. The CDR3 DNA reads TGCAGCGCTTGGGGGGGACTAGCAGAAAACTACGAGCAGTACTTC. Amino acids: CSAWGGLAENYEQYF.

The CDR3: CASSLLRGGTDTQYF. For the CDR3, the DNA is TGTGCCAGCAGCTTATTGCGGGGGGGCACAGATACGCAGTATTTT. The chain links TRBV7-8 to TRBJ2-3; 8 positions agree with TRBD2. The CDR3 length is 15 residues. CDR1 is SGHVS and CDR2 is FQNEAQ in the germline V gene. Losses at the gene ends were 2 bases for V and 1 base for J; bases not matched to a gene: 2.

This clone was observed once. The chain joins TRBV9 to TRBJ2-1; TRBD2 matches at 8 bases. This CDR3 contains 14 residues. Per the germline V gene, CDR1 is SGDLS and CDR2 is YYNGEE. The trim removed 4 bases at V and 12 bases at J, leaving 12 bases unmatched. This chain's CDR3 is CASSPSGLAGVQFF. CDR3 sequence (DNA): TGTGCCAGCAGCCCCAGCGGGCTAGCGGGTGTGCAGTTCTTC.

V gene TRBV5-1 combines with J gene TRBJ2-3; 7 positions match TRBD2. CDR1 and CDR2 from the germline V gene are SGHRS and YFSETQ. J gave up 1 base and V 10 bases, and 3 bases lay outside the gene matches. The CDR3 loop spans 12 amino acids. In nucleotides, the CDR3 is TGCGCCTCGGCGGGGGGCACAGATACGCAGTATTTT. It yields the protein CASAGGTDTQYF.

The V gene is TRBV6-6, the J gene TRBJ2-2; D perhaps matches TRBD1 (6 bases). From germline, CDR1 is MNHNY and CDR2 SVGAGI (reference sequence). V lost 6 bases, J lost 1 base, and 15 bases lay in between. This CDR3 comprises 16 residues. The CDR3, as DNA: TGTGCCAGCAGCCCGGCAGGGGCCAGGAACACCGGGGAGCTGTTTTTT. Translation gives CASSPAGARNTGELFF.

The chain carries TRBV5-6 and TRBJ1-2, with 7 nucleotides matching TRBD1. The germline V gene encodes CDR1 SGHDT and CDR2 YYEEEE. V shed 0 bases, J shed 12 bases, and the junction held 8 bases outside the gene matches. The CDR3 contains 13 residues. The CDR3 protein is CASSLAAGGRHTF. The DNA of the CDR3 is TGTGCCAGCAGCTTGGCCGCAGGGGGTAGGCACACCTTC. The full variable domain, completed using reference TRBV5-6 and TRBJ1-2, is DAGVTQSPTHLIKTRGQQVTLRCSPKSGHDTVSWYQQALGQGPQFIFQYYEEEERQRGNFPDRFSGHQFPNYSSELNVNALLLGDSALYLCASSLAAGGRHTFGSGTRLTVV.

The J gene is TRBJ1-2, the V gene TRBV6-1; no clear D gene. V dropped 7 bases and J dropped 3 bases, with 12 bases sitting between them. Looked up from germline, CDR1 is MNHNS and CDR2 is SASEGT. This CDR3 contains 13 residues. The CDR3 protein is CASKVPTDYGYTF. In DNA form, the CDR3 reads TGTGCCAGCAAGGTCCCAACAGACTATGGCTACACCTTC.

The genes are TRBV19 and TRBJ1-5; D is undetermined. The CDR3 loop spans 15 amino acids. The germline V and J ends were trimmed by 9 bases and 0 bases, with 15 bases remaining between them. Germline-derived CDR1 and CDR2 are LNHDA and SQIVND (reference sequence). CDR3 loop: CASRLSLDSNQPQHF. For the CDR3, the DNA is TGTGCCAGCCGACTCTCCCTGGATAGCAATCAGCCCCAGCATTTT.

The chain uses TRBV13 and TRBJ2-7, with a possible D match to TRBD1 (5 bases). The CDR3 covers 17 residues. V was shortened by 0 bases and J by 4 bases, with 19 bases between the two germline ends. CDR1 is PRHDT, CDR2 FYEKMQ, per germline (reference sequence). CDR3 in DNA: TGTGCCAGCAGCTTAGGCCGATCGCAGGGTGTCGTTTACGAGCAGTACTTC. Its protein product is CASSLGRSQGVVYEQYF.

The V and J genes are TRBV4-2 and TRBJ2-5; possibly TRBD2 for D (5 bases). V lost 0 bases, J lost 1 base, and 9 bases lay in between. Looked up from germline, CDR1 is LGHNA and CDR2 is YNFKEQ. The CDR3 contains 15 residues. CDR3 amino acids: CASSQESAGQETQYF. The CDR3 coding sequence is TGTGCCAGCAGCCAAGAATCGGCGGGCCAAGAGACCCAGTACTTC.

The chain recombines TRBV4-1 with TRBJ2-7; D uncertain. The length of the CDR3 is 14 residues. Germline CDR1 reads MGHRA; CDR2 reads YSYEKL. The V end was cut by 1 base, the J end by 2 bases, with 9 bases between. This CDR3 reads CASSQAASPYEQYF. Here the CDR3 DNA reads TGCGCCAGCAGCCAAGCTGCCAGTCCCTACGAGCAGTACTTC.